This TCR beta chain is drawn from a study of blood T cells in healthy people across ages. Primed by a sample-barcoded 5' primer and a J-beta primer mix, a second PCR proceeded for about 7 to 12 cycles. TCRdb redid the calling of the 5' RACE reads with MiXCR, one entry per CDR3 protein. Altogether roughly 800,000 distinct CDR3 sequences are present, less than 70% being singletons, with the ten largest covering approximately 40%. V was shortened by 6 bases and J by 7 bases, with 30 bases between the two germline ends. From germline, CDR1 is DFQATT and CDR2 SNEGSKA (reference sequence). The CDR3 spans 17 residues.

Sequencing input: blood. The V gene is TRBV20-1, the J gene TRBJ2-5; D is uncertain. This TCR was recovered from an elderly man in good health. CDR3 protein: CSAWQIRDESTKRTQYF. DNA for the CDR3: TGCAGTGCATGGCAAATCCGCGACGAGAGTACTAAGAGGACCCAGTACTTC.